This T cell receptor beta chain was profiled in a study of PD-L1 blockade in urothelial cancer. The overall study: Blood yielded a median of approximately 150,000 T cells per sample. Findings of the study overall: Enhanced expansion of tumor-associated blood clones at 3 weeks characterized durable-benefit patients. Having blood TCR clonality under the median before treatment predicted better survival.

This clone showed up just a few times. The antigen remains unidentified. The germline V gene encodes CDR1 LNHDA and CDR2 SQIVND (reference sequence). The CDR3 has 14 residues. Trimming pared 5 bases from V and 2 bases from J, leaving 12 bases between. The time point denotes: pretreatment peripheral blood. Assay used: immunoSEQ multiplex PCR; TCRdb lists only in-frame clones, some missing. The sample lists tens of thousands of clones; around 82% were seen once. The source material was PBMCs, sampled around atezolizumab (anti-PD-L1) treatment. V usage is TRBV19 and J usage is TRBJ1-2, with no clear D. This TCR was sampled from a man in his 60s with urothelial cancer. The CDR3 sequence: CASSRSPENYGYTF. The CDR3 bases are TGTGCCAGTAGTCGCAGTCCGGAGAACTATGGCTACACCTTC.